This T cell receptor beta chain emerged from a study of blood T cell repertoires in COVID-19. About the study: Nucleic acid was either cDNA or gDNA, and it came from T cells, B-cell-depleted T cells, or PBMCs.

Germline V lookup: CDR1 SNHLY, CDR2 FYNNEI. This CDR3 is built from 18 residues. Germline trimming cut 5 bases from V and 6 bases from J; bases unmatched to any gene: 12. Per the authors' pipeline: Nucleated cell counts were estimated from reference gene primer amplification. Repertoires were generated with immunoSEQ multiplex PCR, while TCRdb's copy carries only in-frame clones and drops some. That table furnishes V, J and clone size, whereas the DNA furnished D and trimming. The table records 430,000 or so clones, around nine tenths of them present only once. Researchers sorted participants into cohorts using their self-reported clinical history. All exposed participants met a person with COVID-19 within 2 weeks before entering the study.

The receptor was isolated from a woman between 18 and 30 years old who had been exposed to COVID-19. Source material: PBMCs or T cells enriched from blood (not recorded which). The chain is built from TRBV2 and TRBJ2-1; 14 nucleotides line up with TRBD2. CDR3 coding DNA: TGTGCCAGCAGTCCCGGGACTAGCGGGAGAGGGAGGTTCAATGAGCAGTTCTTC. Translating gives CASSPGTSGRGRFNEQFF.